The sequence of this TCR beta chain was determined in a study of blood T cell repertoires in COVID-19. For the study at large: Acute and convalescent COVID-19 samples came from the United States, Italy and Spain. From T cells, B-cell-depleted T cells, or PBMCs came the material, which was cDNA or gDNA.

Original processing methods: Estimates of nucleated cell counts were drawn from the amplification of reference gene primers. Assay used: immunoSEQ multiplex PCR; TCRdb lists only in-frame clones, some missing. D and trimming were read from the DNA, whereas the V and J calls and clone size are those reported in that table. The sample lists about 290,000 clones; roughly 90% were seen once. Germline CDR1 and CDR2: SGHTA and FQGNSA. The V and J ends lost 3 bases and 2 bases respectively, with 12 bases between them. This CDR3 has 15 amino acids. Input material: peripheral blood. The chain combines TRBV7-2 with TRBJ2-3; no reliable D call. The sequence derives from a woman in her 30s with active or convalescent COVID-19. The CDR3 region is CASSFDFLLTDTQYF. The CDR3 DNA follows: TGTGCCAGCAGCTTTGACTTCCTGCTCACAGATACGCAGTATTTT.